This TCR beta chain was obtained from a study of a mutant IDH1 vaccine in newly diagnosed glioma (dated by TCRdb to about 2021). About the investigation overall: Vaccination started 4-6 weeks after radiotherapy alone, or was given together with temozolomide cycles in the groups whose treatment included chemotherapy. Of the approximately 33 treated patients, 62.5% were male and 37.5% were female, and a mean age of roughly 40 years was recorded. Before enrollment, patients had received standard therapy of radiotherapy alone, temozolomide alone, or radiochemotherapy with temozolomide; most received the combination. The week-35 safety follow-up took place at visit V12, and the week-47 end of study took place at visit V13. Peripheral blood samples were drawn at six visits, namely V03 (baseline), V05, V07, V10, V12 and V13. For exploratory analyses, longitudinal TCRB deep sequencing was carried out in more than 20 treated patients wherever samples were available. General findings and caveats noted by the study authors: Availability determined which PBMC samples were chosen for TCRB deep sequencing. Across multiple MHC alleles, vaccine-induced immune responses were seen in 90% to 95% of patients. The authors noted that analyses of patient blood samples could not be reproduced because of sample limitations. Pseudoprogression seemed to be unrelated to changes in the top peripheral T cell clonotypes found by TCRB sequencing.

V and J lose 2 bases and 2 bases, and a span of 11 bases separates them. As encoded in the germline V gene, CDR1 is SGHTA while CDR2 is FQGNSA. Including cysteine and phenylalanine, the CDR3 has 15 amino acids. Left in the record is the CDR3 DNA by itself, 45 bases read in frame from the first base. Read against the paper, the sample's time point label means: week 47, end of study. Every vaccine dose consisted of 300 ug of a 20-mer mutant IDH1 peptide in Montanide, administered subcutaneously together with topical imiquimod. Across visits V03 through V10, patients got a total of eight vaccinations, given in weeks 1, 3, 5, 7, 11, 15, 19 and 23. Newly diagnosed WHO grade 3 or 4 IDH1-mutant astrocytomas showing loss of nuclear ATRX were present in the donors. The samples were drawn from NOA16, a multicentre, single-arm, open-label phase I trial in Germany that tested a mutant IDH1 peptide vaccine in humans for the first time. Genomic DNA for TCRB sequencing was extracted from EDTA blood using the DNeasy Blood and Tissue Kit.

Libraries were made using the immunoSEQ multiplex PCR assay. Following the manufacturer's protocol, the hsTCRB Kit was used to amplify rearranged TCR beta chain sequences. An Illumina MiSeq was used to sequence the TCRB libraries. In the original analysis: The proprietary platform of the kit vendor was used for demultiplexing, trimming and gene mapping. In its TCRdb copy, this immuneACCESS table keeps in-frame sequences only and misses some clones. Where compared with another copy, unresolved V genes explain less than half of these, and the others have no known cause. The V and J calls and clone size were taken over from that table, and D and trimming were inferred from the DNA. This sample holds tens of thousands of clones; 80% to 85% were observed only once. The leading ten clones occupy around 3.5% of the sample. Comment on this clone: It has no known antigen specificity. Base quality data are lacking; no much larger clone is found one base away.

In this chain, TRBV7-2 is recombined with TRBJ2-3; no D segment can be confidently identified. This receptor was identified in a woman aged 50 to 65 with glioma. Sequencing was performed on PBMCs, taken from a glioma patient whose treatment included an IDH1 peptide vaccine. The CDR3 protein sequence reads: CASSLSAALTDTQYF. DNA sequence: TGTGCCAGCAGCTTATCGGCGGCCCTCACAGATACGCAGTATTTT.